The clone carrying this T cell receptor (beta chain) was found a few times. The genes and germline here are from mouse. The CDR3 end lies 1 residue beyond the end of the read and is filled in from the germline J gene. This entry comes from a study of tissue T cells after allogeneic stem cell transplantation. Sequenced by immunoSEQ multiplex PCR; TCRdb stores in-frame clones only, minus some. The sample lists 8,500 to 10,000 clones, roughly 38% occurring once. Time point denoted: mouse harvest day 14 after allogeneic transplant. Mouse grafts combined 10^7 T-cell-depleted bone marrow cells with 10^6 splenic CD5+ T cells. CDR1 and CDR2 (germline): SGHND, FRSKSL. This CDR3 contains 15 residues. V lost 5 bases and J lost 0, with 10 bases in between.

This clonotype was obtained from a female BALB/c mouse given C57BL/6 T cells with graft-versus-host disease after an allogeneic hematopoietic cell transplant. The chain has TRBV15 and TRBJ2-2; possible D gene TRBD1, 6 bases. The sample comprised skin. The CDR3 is CASSIQGSNTGQLYF. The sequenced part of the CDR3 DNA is TGTGCCAGCAGTATACAGGGTTCAAACACCGGGCAGCTCTAC.